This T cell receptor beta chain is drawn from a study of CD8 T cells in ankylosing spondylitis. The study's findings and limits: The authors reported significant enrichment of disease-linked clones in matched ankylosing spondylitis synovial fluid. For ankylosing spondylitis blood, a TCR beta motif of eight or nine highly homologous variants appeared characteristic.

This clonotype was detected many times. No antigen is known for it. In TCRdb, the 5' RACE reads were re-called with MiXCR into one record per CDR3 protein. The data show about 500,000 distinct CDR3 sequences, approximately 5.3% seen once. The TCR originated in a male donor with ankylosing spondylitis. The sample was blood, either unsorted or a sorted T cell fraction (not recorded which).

DNA for the CDR3: TGCGCCAGCAGCTCGGAACGACAGGGACGCACAGATACGCAGTATTTT. Protein: CASSSERQGRTDTQYF. This chain connects TRBV5-1 to TRBJ2-3, with 7 bases matching TRBD1. The germline CDR1 and CDR2 sequences are SGHRS and YFSETQ. The CDR3 covers 16 residues. V gave up 3 bases and J gave up 1 base; unmatched junction bases: 8.